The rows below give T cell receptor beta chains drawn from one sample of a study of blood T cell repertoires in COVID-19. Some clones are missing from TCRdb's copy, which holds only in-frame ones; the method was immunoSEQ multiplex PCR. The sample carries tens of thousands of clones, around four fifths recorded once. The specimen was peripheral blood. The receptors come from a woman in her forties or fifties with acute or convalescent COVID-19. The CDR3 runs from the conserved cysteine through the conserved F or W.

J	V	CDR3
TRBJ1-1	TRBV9	CASSVVGGRAFF
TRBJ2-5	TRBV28	CASSLRGPQETQYF
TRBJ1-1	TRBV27	CASSFWGEGTEAFF
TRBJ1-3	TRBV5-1	CASSLAAGGFGNTIYF
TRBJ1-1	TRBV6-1	CASSEAPPGQPGTEAFF
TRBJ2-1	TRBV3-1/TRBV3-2	CASSDGILEYNEQFF
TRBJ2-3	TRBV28	CASSAASGSTDTQYF
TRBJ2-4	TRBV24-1	CATSSDWPEGGIQYF
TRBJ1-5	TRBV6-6	CASSYGGQGNQPQHF
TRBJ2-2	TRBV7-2	CASRLASGTSTGELFF
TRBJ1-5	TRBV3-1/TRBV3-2	CASSHTGAGRHQPQHF
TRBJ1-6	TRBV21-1	CASSAPGALGPLHF
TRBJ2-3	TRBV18	CASSMTGGTDTQYF
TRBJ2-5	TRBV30	CAWSYKAAGETQYF
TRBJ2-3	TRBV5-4	CASSGVYSGNPPSTDTQYF
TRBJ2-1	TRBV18	CASSTSSEPPHNEQFF
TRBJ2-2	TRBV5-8	CASSLDLAGGMAGELFF
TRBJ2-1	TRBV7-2	CASSSYQGAGYNEQFF
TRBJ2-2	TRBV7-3	CASSWTGARIGELFF
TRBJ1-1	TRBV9	CASSVVTSGSTGGGTEAFF
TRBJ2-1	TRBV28	CASSSNGRAADEQFF
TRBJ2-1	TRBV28	CASSLMWGVAREDDNEQFF
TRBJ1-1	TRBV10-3	CAISGDSLNTEAFF
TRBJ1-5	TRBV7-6	CASSARDSYSNQPQHF
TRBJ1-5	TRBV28	CASSYSGTGNTNQPQHF
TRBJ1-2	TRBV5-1	CASSEQGRYGYTF
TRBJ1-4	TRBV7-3	CASSKGGNEKLFF
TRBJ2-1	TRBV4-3	CASSQYSGSFVEQFF
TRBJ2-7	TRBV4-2	CASSQDVRGYYEQYF
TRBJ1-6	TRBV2	CASSEDRGRNSPLHF
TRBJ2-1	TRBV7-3	CASSLEAPRTSGRHNEQFF
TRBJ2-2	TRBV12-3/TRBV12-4	CASSRQGSELFF
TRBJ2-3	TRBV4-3	CASSQYGGSTDTQYF
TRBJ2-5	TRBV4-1	CASSLGLAGQETQYF
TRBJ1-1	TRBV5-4	CASRTRTDISPAEAFF
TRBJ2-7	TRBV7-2	CASSLVGGGGGYEQYF
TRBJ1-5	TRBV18	CASSPPGPANQPQHF
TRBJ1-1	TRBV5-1	CASSWVGEEAFF
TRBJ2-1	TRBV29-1	CSAERWTGPGLAGYNEQFF
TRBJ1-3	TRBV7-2	CASSLLSGTGNTIYF
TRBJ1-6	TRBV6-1	CASRLITVESLHF
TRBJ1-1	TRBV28	CASSLSDRVGSEAFF
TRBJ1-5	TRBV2	CASSGQGSNQPQHF
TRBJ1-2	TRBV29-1	CSGRGGDDPGGGYTF
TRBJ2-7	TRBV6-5	CASRGTGTGSYEQYF
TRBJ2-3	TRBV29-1	CSVELFGRTLSTDTQYF
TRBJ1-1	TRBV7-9	CASSLESGGAFF
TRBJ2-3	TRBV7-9	CASSPGLASTDTQYF
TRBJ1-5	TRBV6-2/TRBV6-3	CASSPTRVIDDQPQHF
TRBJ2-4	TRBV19	CASSEWGEAKNIQYF
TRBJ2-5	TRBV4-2	CASSQDGVTSGVETQYF
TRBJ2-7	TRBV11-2	CASSESPYAAGQYF
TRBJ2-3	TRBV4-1	CASSFSGASTDTQYF
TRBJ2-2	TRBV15	CATGKTSMGELFF
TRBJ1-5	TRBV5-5	CASSLEGRVLSNQPQHF
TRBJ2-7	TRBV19	CASSQGKALYEYF
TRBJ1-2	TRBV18	CASSPSREDGYTF
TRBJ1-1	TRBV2	CASSGQGLTEAFF
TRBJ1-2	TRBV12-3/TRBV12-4	CASRARVHGYTF